The 24 T cell receptor beta chains given below trace back to one sample, sequenced in a study of T cell repertoires in cytomegalovirus infection. TCRdb re-analysed the reads in MiXCR, keeping a single row per CDR3 protein. Of hundreds of thousands of distinct CDR3 sequences detected, roughly a third appear once; the ten largest clones hold about 17%. Antigens of these TCRs are unknown. The sample consisted of cultured PBMCs, taken from culture after CMV antigen stimulation. These receptors originate from a human donor in good health (CMV status not recorded). Some clones in this sample may be carry-over from other donors' samples.

CDR3 in amino acids: CASSFILLPRQNEQFF. The CDR3, as DNA: TGTGCCAGCAGCTTTATACTCTTGCCGCGGCAGAATGAGCAGTTCTTC. This chain connects TRBV7-9 to TRBJ2-1, with D uncertain. The germline V gene has CDR1 SEHNR and CDR2 FQNEAQ (reference sequence). The CDR3 covers 16 residues. V lost 3 bases to trimming and J lost 7 bases, with 19 bases between them.

This clonotype appeared a few times. The chain couples TRBV11-3 to TRBJ1-3; D is unclear. The CDR3 has 12 residues. The germline CDR1 and CDR2 sequences are SGHNT and YENEEA. Trimming left V 7 bases short and J 3 bases short, with 7 bases between. CDR3: CASNKGGNTIYF. The DNA for the CDR3 is TGTGCCAGCAACAAAGGTGGAAACACCATATATTTT.

This chain joins TRBV24-1 and TRBJ2-3; D possibly uses TRBD1 or TRBD2 (5 bases each). This CDR3 is built from 14 residues. Germline V lookup: CDR1 KGHDR, CDR2 SFDVKD. The V end lost 3 bases, the J end lost 5 bases, and 11 bases lay between the germline ends. As DNA, the CDR3 is TGTGCCACCAGTGATCCCGGGGCCAAAGATACGCAGTATTTT. This gives the protein CATSDPGAKDTQYF.

CDR3 DNA: TGTGCCAGCATAAGAGGAGGGGGGAATGGCTACACCTTC. It yields the protein CASIRGGGNGYTF. This sequence joins TRBV12-3 or TRBV12-4 and TRBJ1-2; D might be TRBD1 (6 bases). The CDR3 loop spans 13 amino acids. V shed 7 bases and J shed 6 bases, with 15 bases lying between them.

The V and J genes are TRBV7-2 and TRBJ2-1; D is undetermined. Germline values: CDR1 SGHTA, CDR2 FQGNSA. Trimming shortened V by 7 bases and J by 8 bases, and 12 bases separated the two germline ends. CDR3 length: 12 residues. CDR3 sequence (DNA): TGTGCCAGCACCCAAGGTAGGGATGAGCAGTTCTTC. Encoded protein: CASTQGRDEQFF.

The chain is built from TRBV24-1 and TRBJ2-1; either TRBD1 or TRBD2 may supply D (5 bases each). Trimming cost V 6 bases and J 9 bases, with 20 bases left between them. The CDR3 spans 15 residues. Germline assignment: CDR1 KGHDR and CDR2 SFDVKD. The CDR3 DNA reads as TGTGCCACCAGTAAGGCTGGGCTAGAGGGGTTTGAGCAGTTCTTC. Its protein product is CATSKAGLEGFEQFF.

This clonotype occurred a few times. V and J are TRBV24-1 and TRBJ2-7; D tentatively reads TRBD1 or TRBD2 (5 bases each). The CDR3 has 16 residues. Trimming took off 8 bases at V and 0 bases at J, with 19 bases between the two ends. Germline assignment: CDR1 KGHDR and CDR2 SFDVKD. The CDR3 sequence: CATKGLMGPYSYEQYV. The CDR3 DNA is TGTGCCACCAAGGGTCTTATGGGACCGTACTCCTACGAGCAGTACGTC.

The V call is TRBV7-3, the J call TRBJ1-1; 9 bases are shared with TRBD1. This CDR3 comprises 14 residues. V dropped 8 bases and J dropped 4; count of bases not matched to a gene: 8. Looked up from germline, CDR1 is SGHTA and CDR2 is FQGTGA. CDR3 sequence: CASGKGTGITEAFF. The DNA of the CDR3 is TGTGCCAGCGGTAAAGGGACAGGGATCACTGAAGCTTTCTTT. The full variable domain, rest sourced from reference TRBV7-3 and TRBJ1-1, is GAGVSQTPSNKVTEKGKYVELRCDPISGHTALYWYRQSLGQGPEFLIYFQGTGAADDSGLPNDRFFAVRPEGSVSTLKIQRTERGDSAVYLCASGKGTGITEAFFGQGTRLTVV.

V gene TRBV6-5 combines with J gene TRBJ1-1, with unresolved D. The CDR3 runs 15 residues. Germline-derived CDR1 and CDR2 are MNHEY and SVGAGI. The V end was cut by 5 bases, the J end by 0 bases, with 13 bases between. The CDR3 loop reads CASSASAIMNTEAFF. DNA of the CDR3: TGTGCCAGCAGTGCCAGTGCTATAATGAACACTGAAGCTTTCTTT.

A few counts support this clonotype. The CDR3 DNA is TGTGCCAGCAGTCCCAACCAACTAGCGTCCCCAGATACGCAGTATTTT. It translates to CASSPNQLASPDTQYF. V gene TRBV11-2 combines with J gene TRBJ2-3; 7 nucleotides line up with TRBD2. Germline lookup yields CDR1 SGHAT and CDR2 FQNNGV. Unmatched junction bases numbered 13, after V lost 6 bases and J lost 4 bases. This CDR3 region has 16 residues.

This clonotype showed up just a few times. This chain joins TRBV11-3 and TRBJ2-1, with D possibly being TRBD2 (6 bases). V lost 5 bases and J lost 4, with 18 bases in between. This CDR3 is built from 16 residues. Germline loops: CDR1 SGHNT, CDR2 YENEEA. The CDR3 is CASSRRNRDSYNEQFF. The DNA for the CDR3 is TGTGCCAGCAGCCGACGAAACCGGGACTCATACAATGAGCAGTTCTTC.

This clonotype was observed a handful of times. The rearrangement links TRBV7-2 to TRBJ2-7; D gene ambiguous. Looked up from germline, CDR1 is SGHTA and CDR2 is FQGNSA. V lost 5 bases and J lost 0, with 11 bases in between. The CDR3 totals 14 residues. The CDR3 region has the DNA TGTGCCAGCAGCCGGACCCTGAGCTCCTACGAGCAGTACTTC. It specifies CASSRTLSSYEQYF. Based on the CDR3 plus reference TRBV7-2 and TRBJ2-7, the full variable domain is GAGVSQSPSNKVTEKGKDVELRCDPISGHTALYWYRQSLGQGLEFLIYFQGNSAPDKSGLPSDRFSAERTGGSVSTLTIQRTQQEDSAVYLCASSRTLSSYEQYFGPGTRLTVT.

The J gene is TRBJ2-3, the V gene TRBV4-2; tentatively, D is TRBD2 (7 bases). With 1 base removed from V and 4 bases from J, the gap between germline ends came to 12 bases. Per the germline V gene, CDR1 is LGHNA and CDR2 is YNFKEQ. The CDR3 spans 15 residues. CDR3 region: CASSQGGGVADTQYF. The CDR3 coding sequence is TGTGCCAGCAGCCAAGGGGGGGGCGTCGCAGATACGCAGTATTTT.

The rearrangement links TRBV6-2 or TRBV6-3 to TRBJ2-5, with D perhaps being TRBD1 or TRBD2 (5 bases each). Germline V gene data show CDR1 as MNHEY and CDR2 as SVGEGT. The CDR3 spans 15 residues. Trimming pared 2 bases from V and 5 bases from J, leaving 15 bases between. This CDR3 reads CASSYGTTQRETQYF. CDR3 bases: TGTGCCAGCAGTTACGGGACGACCCAACGGGAGACCCAGTACTTC.

This clonotype turned up a few times. This chain links TRBV4-1 with TRBJ1-1; D is perhaps TRBD1 (6 bases). This CDR3 spans 19 amino acids. Trimming cost V 0 bases and J 3 bases, with 23 bases left between them. Germline values: CDR1 MGHRA, CDR2 YSYEKL. The CDR3 bases are TGCGCCAGCAGCCAAGATATAACGTGGGGCAGGGGTTCGGACACTGAAGCTTTCTTT. Its translation is CASSQDITWGRGSDTEAFF.

This chain joins TRBV10-3 and TRBJ2-1; D not resolved. V was trimmed by 7 bases and J by 0 bases, leaving 19 bases between them. The length of the CDR3 is 17 residues. The germline CDR1 and CDR2 sequences are ENHRY and SYGVKD. As DNA, the CDR3 is TGTGCCATCATCGGCGGCCGAGCTATTAACTCCTACAATGAGCAGTTCTTC. This encodes CAIIGGRAINSYNEQFF.

This clonotype was seen more than once but under ten times. This chain links TRBV12-3 or TRBV12-4 with TRBJ1-2, with 7 nucleotides matching TRBD1. Trimming at V came to 1 base and at J to 8 bases, leaving 13 bases not matched to a gene. The CDR3 is 16 amino acids. The CDR3 here is CASSLDYGGTALGYTF. CDR3 DNA: TGTGCCAGCAGTTTAGACTACGGTGGGACAGCTCTCGGCTACACCTTC.

The CDR3 loop is CASSLPVISSGRGGTEAFF. The CDR3 DNA sequence: TGTGCCAGCAGCTTACCAGTAATTAGCTCGGGCAGGGGGGGGACTGAAGCTTTCTTT. This sequence joins TRBV7-8 and TRBJ1-1; 7 positions agree with TRBD1. In germline, CDR1 is SGHVS, CDR2 FQNEAQ. Losses at the gene ends were 2 bases for V and 5 bases for J; bases not matched to a gene: 20. The CDR3 covers 19 residues. Filled out from reference TRBV7-8 and TRBJ1-1, the complete variable domain reads GAGVSQSPRYKVAKRGQDVALRCDPISGHVSLFWYQQALGQGPEFLTYFQNEAQLDKSGLPSDRFFAERPEGSVSTLKIQRTQQEDSAVYLCASSLPVISSGRGGTEAFFGQGTRLTVV.

The rearrangement links TRBV5-8 to TRBJ2-2, with 8 bases that match TRBD1. The CDR3 is 15 residues long. Germline CDR1 reads SGHTS; CDR2 reads YDEGEE. V trimming: 2 bases; J trimming: 6 bases; junction bases outside the gene matches: 6. The CDR3 is CASSFDRGRAGELFF. CDR3 nucleotide sequence: TGTGCCAGCAGCTTTGACAGGGGAAGGGCCGGGGAGCTGTTTTTT.

The V gene is TRBV9, the J gene TRBJ1-2, with 7 bases aligning to TRBD1. Germline lookup yields CDR1 SGDLS and CDR2 YYNGEE. The CDR3 sequence is 16 residues long. V was clipped by 3 bases and J by 0 bases; unmatched bases: 8. CDR3: CASSARTGLANYGYTF. The CDR3 region has the DNA TGTGCCAGCAGCGCGAGGACAGGCCTAGCTAACTATGGCTACACCTTC.

At least ten counts were recorded for this clonotype. This rearrangement joins TRBV7-2 to TRBJ1-1; unclear D gene. The CDR3 totals 14 residues. V was shortened by 2 bases and J by 1 base, with 8 bases between the two germline ends. The germline V gene encodes CDR1 SGHTA and CDR2 FQGNSA. The chain's CDR3 is CASSLSGENTEAFF. CDR3 nucleotide sequence: TGTGCCAGCAGCTTAAGTGGGGAGAACACTGAAGCTTTCTTT.

The gene calls are TRBV27 and TRBJ1-2; 7 nucleotides match TRBD1. The CDR3 runs 18 residues. The germline V gene encodes CDR1 MNHEY and CDR2 SMNVEV (reference sequence). With 7 bases clipped from V and 4 bases from J, the junction kept 21 bases outside the gene matches. The CDR3 DNA reads TGTGCCAGCATAGCGGGGCCGGGACAGCGCCAAGGCATCTATGGCTACACCTTC. Translated: CASIAGPGQRQGIYGYTF.

This clonotype was recorded a few times. The V gene is TRBV6-5, the J gene TRBJ1-2; perhaps TRBD1 as D (5 bases). The length of the CDR3 is 15 residues. CDR1 is MNHEY and CDR2 is SVGAGI in the germline V gene. V lost 5 bases and J lost 0, with 13 bases in between. This CDR3 is CASSRRDHPNYGYTF. DNA of the CDR3: TGTGCCAGCAGTCGCCGGGACCATCCTAACTATGGCTACACCTTC.

The CDR3: CASSFPVAEPNSRELFF. The DNA of the CDR3 is TGTGCCAGCAGTTTCCCAGTGGCTGAGCCAAATTCGCGGGAGCTGTTTTTT. This chain links TRBV6-2 or TRBV6-3 with TRBJ2-2; D gene uncertain. Deletions cut 4 bases from V and 9 bases from J, with 24 bases between. Germline loops: CDR1 MNHEY, CDR2 SVGEGT. There are 17 residues in the CDR3.